These 16 T cell receptor beta chains originate from one sample sequenced in a study of ipilimumab plus nivolumab after autologous stem cell transplantation. Sequencing used immunoSEQ multiplex PCR; TCRdb keeps in-frame clones, though not all of them. The sample records a few thousand clones, roughly 78% being singletons. Sequences were derived from PBMCs, sampled in a trial of ipilimumab plus nivolumab as post-transplant consolidation. These receptors were taken from a male donor with multiple myeloma.

The chain combines TRBV27 with TRBJ2-6; D ambiguous. The CDR3 spans 14 residues. Trimming shortened V by 5 bases and J by 0 bases, and 5 bases separated the two germline ends. CDR1 is MNHEY, CDR2 SMNVEV, per germline (reference sequence). CDR3 region: CASSPSSGANVLTF. CDR3 DNA sequence: TGTGCCAGCAGTCCGAGCTCTGGGGCCAACGTCCTGACTTTC.

This chain uses TRBV5-1 with TRBJ2-7; weak D call: TRBD2 (6 bases). The CDR3 is 12 amino acids. Trimming took 0 bases from V and 5 from J, leaving 6 bases between them. The germline V gene encodes CDR1 SGHRS and CDR2 YFSETQ. The CDR3 spells CASSLGGDEQYF. CDR3 coding DNA: TGCGCCAGCAGCTTGGGGGGGGACGAGCAGTACTTC.

The chain combines TRBV12-5 with TRBJ2-3; TRBD2 matches at 13 bases. Germline assignment: CDR1 LGHNT and CDR2 FRNRAP. J gave up 1 base and V 7 bases, and 14 bases lay outside the gene matches. This CDR3 is 19 amino acids long. For the CDR3, the DNA is TGTGCTAGTGAAAATTACCTCGGGACTAGCGGGGAGGGCACAGATACGCAGTATTTT. It specifies CASENYLGTSGEGTDTQYF.

The chain carries TRBV4-1 and TRBJ2-5; a possible D gene is TRBD1 (5 bases). The DNA end lines up better with TRBJ2-7; the J call may be wrong. Germline CDR1 and CDR2: MGHRA and YSYEKL. The CDR3 length is 14 residues. The CDR3 coding sequence is TGCGCCAGCAGCCAAGACAAGGGGACCTACGAGCAGTACTTC. Translating it yields CASSQDKGTYEQYF.

This clone was counted once. The J gene is TRBJ1-4, the V gene TRBV27; a possible D gene is TRBD1 (6 bases). Germline V gene data show CDR1 as MNHEY and CDR2 as SMNVEV (reference sequence). Trimming removed 8 bases at V and 4 bases at J, with 11 bases between. The CDR3 is 13 residues long. The CDR3 loop reads CASGGGRNEKLFF. The CDR3 DNA is TGTGCCAGCGGGGGGGGCCGTAATGAAAAACTGTTTTTT.

In this sample, this clone turned up a few times. The chain has TRBV11-3 and TRBJ2-1; 10 bases fit TRBD2. CDR3 length: 15 residues. Germline CDR1 reads SGHNT; CDR2 reads YENEEA. V dropped 3 bases and J dropped 9; count of bases not matched to a gene: 8. Here the CDR3 reads CASSFGLAGAGEQFF. Here the CDR3 DNA reads TGTGCCAGCAGCTTTGGTCTAGCGGGAGCCGGTGAGCAGTTCTTC.

The chain joins TRBV15 to TRBJ2-7; TRBD1 matches 8 bases. Trimming removed 4 bases from V and 2 bases from J; junction bases left unmatched: 1. The germline gives CDR1 LNHNV, CDR2 YYDKDF (reference sequence). CDR3 size: 13 residues. As DNA, the CDR3 is TGTGCCACCAGCAAGGACAGGGCCTACGAGCAGTACTTC. Amino acids: CATSKDRAYEQYF.

The chain carries TRBV27 and TRBJ2-7; TRBD2 matches at 8 bases. Germline assignment: CDR1 MNHEY and CDR2 SMNVEV (reference sequence). There are 14 residues in the CDR3. The ends lost 4 bases at V and 3 bases at J; junction bases unmatched: 5. CDR3 sequence reads: CASSSSGGDYEQYF. The DNA of the CDR3 is TGTGCCAGCAGTTCCAGCGGGGGAGACTACGAGCAGTACTTC.

The sample holds one count of this clone. The chain combines TRBV19 with TRBJ2-7; TRBD1 matches 9 bases. V trimming: 5 bases; J trimming: 5 bases; junction bases outside the gene matches: 4. CDR3 length: 13 residues. Germline CDR1 reads LNHDA; CDR2 reads SQIVND (reference sequence). The CDR3 DNA sequence: TGTGCCAGTAGTCGGGACAGGGTCCACGAGCAGTACTTC. Translation gives CASSRDRVHEQYF.

This clone was detected only a few times. The chain combines TRBV19 with TRBJ1-1, with D possibly TRBD1 on 5 matching bases. Per germline, CDR1 LNHDA and CDR2 SQIVND (reference sequence). With 5 bases removed from V and 6 bases from J, the gap between germline ends came to 10 bases. The CDR3 spans 12 residues. The CDR3 sequence is CASSARVAEAFF. The CDR3 coding sequence is TGTGCCAGTAGTGCCAGGGTCGCTGAAGCTTTCTTT.

V gene TRBV5-4 combines with J gene TRBJ2-1; 7 bases fit TRBD2. The CDR3 runs 15 residues. Trimming removed 6 bases from V and 4 bases from J; junction bases left unmatched: 10. Germline values: CDR1 SGHNT, CDR2 YYREEE (reference sequence). DNA for the CDR3: TGTGCCAGCACTTCTCGCAGCGGGACTTACAATGAGCAGTTCTTC. Amino acid sequence: CASTSRSGTYNEQFF.

The chain employs TRBV30 and TRBJ2-7; perhaps D is TRBD1 or TRBD2 (5 bases each). The DNA matches TRBJ2-1 better at its end, which makes the J call doubtful. The V gene's germline CDR1 is GTSNPN and CDR2 SVGIG (reference sequence). The CDR3 covers 15 residues. CDR3 in amino acids: CAWKTGRSSYNEQFF. The CDR3, as DNA: TGTGCCTGGAAAACGGGGCGGAGCTCCTACAATGAGCAGTTCTTC.

This chain joins TRBV18 and TRBJ1-1; no definite D call. Germline CDR1 reads KGHSH; CDR2 reads LQKENI. CDR3 size: 13 residues. Trimming took off 4 bases at V and 5 bases at J, with 11 bases between the two ends. CDR3 residues: CASSLVWGTEAFF. CDR3 sequence (DNA): TGTGCCAGCTCACTGGTGTGGGGTACTGAAGCTTTCTTT.

The chain carries TRBV4-1 and TRBJ2-1; D uncertain. Per the germline V gene, CDR1 is MGHRA and CDR2 is YSYEKL. This CDR3 is 16 amino acids long. Deletions cut 1 base from V and 0 bases from J, with 10 bases between. The CDR3 protein is CASSQGTPSSYNEQFF. The CDR3 DNA reads TGCGCCAGCAGCCAAGGTACCCCTAGCTCCTACAATGAGCAGTTCTTC.

The chain recombines TRBV6-6 with TRBJ2-3, with D possibly being TRBD2 (7 bases). Germline lookup yields CDR1 MNHNY and CDR2 SVGAGI (reference sequence). V gave up 6 bases and J gave up 0 bases, with 16 bases separating them. The CDR3 is 16 residues long. This CDR3 is CASRGGTLASTDTQYF. In DNA form, the CDR3 reads TGTGCCAGCAGGGGGGGGACACTCGCAAGCACAGATACGCAGTATTTT.

The chain joins TRBV2 to TRBJ2-5; 7 bases are a match to TRBD1. The V gene's germline CDR1 is SNHLY and CDR2 FYNNEI. The CDR3 consists of 13 residues. Trimming removed 6 bases from V and 7 bases from J; junction bases left unmatched: 8. The CDR3 reads CASSLTGLGTQYF. Written as DNA, the CDR3 is TGTGCCAGCAGCTTGACAGGGTTAGGGACCCAGTACTTC.